This TCR beta chain was captured in a study of OX40 agonist ivuxolimab in advanced cancers. Across the study: A male proportion of about 84% was recorded, with mean age roughly 60 years and range 23 to 79. Two patients with cutaneous melanoma and one with hepatocellular carcinoma, three in total, showed partial responses. Study results and limitations: At doses 0.1 to 3.0 mg/kg, CD4+ and CD8+ clones expanded. The authors also found low normalized T-cell clonal expansion in some nonresponders.

Repertoires were generated with immunoSEQ multiplex PCR, while TCRdb's copy carries only in-frame clones and drops some. The data contain about 61,000 clones, approximately 89% of them singletons. Comments on this clone: What it binds is unknown.

The CDR3 extends over 18 amino acids. J was trimmed by 4 bases and V by 3 bases; bases with no gene match: 15. Germline V CDR1 and CDR2: SGDLS, YYNGEE. The clonotype was recovered from an adult with an advanced solid tumor such as melanoma, head and neck, liver or kidney cancer. The source was CD4+ or CD8+ T cells sorted from blood, collected in a trial of the OX40 agonist ivuxolimab. This sequence joins TRBV9 and TRBJ1-2; TRBD1 agrees at 10 bases. DNA of the CDR3: TGTGCCAGCAGCGAACGTTTGACAGGGGGCTTTGGTTCCTATGGCTACACCTTC. Translation: CASSERLTGGFGSYGYTF.